Listed below are T cell receptor beta chains from one sample, sequenced in a study of cytomegalovirus exposure and HLA in healthy donors. TCRdb's copy holds only in-frame clones and misses some; the assay was immunoSEQ multiplex PCR. The sample has about 160,000 clones, 79% seen once; the top ten hold around 6.6%. The sequenced sample consisted of PBMCs. Receptors were obtained from a man in his forties or fifties in good health and CMV-seropositive. Each CDR3 is given with its conserved first and last residue. D genes are given only for firm matches. Clone size is not always given. Where it is, it says once, few, many or a class for expanded clones.

j_call,clone_size,v_call,d_call,cdr3_nt,cdr3_aa
TRBJ2-7,.,TRBV7-9,.,TGTGCCAGCAGCTTAGTTATAGCCTACGAGCAGTACTTC,CASSLVIAYEQYF
TRBJ2-2,.,TRBV27,TRBD1,TGTGCCAGCAGCCCTGGACAGGGAACCGGGGAGCTGTTTTTT,CASSPGQGTGELFF
TRBJ1-2,.,TRBV7-2,.,TGTGCCAGCAGCTCACCTGGAGGGTTTTGGGGCCACACCTTC,CASSSPGGFWGHTF
TRBJ1-1,.,TRBV5-1,TRBD1,TGCGCCAGCAGCTTAACAGGGGGACGCACTGAAGCTTTCTTT,CASSLTGGRTEAFF
TRBJ2-3,.,TRBV4-2,TRBD2,TGTGCCAGCAGCCAAGAACTAGCGGGAGCCACGCAGTATTTT,CASSQELAGATQYF
TRBJ2-1,.,TRBV7-3,.,TGTGCCAGCAGCCTCGGGCAAATGGGGGCCGGTGAGCAGTTCTTC,CASSLGQMGAGEQFF
TRBJ2-1,.,TRBV10-1,TRBD2,TGCGCCAGCAGTGAGTCGGCGGGAGGCCTCTACAATGAGCAGTTCTTC,CASSESAGGLYNEQFF
TRBJ2-1,.,TRBV7-8,TRBD2,TGTGCCAGCAGCTCGGCAACCTTAGCGGGAGCGCTGTCAAATGAGCAGTTCTTC,CASSSATLAGALSNEQFF
TRBJ2-7,.,TRBV11-2,.,TGTGCCAGCAGCCCTGCGGGGGCGTACGAGCAGTACTTC,CASSPAGAYEQYF
TRBJ2-7,.,TRBV5-1,.,TGCGCCAGCAGCTTGGATTGGGAGTACGAGCAGTACTTC,CASSLDWEYEQYF
TRBJ1-5,.,TRBV19,TRBD1,TGTGCCAGTAGCCGGACAGGGCCTGGCAATCAGCCCCAGCATTTT,CASSRTGPGNQPQHF
TRBJ1-1,.,TRBV2,.,TGTGCCAGCCGCTCTGGAGGGTTGCCCGAAGCTTTCTTT,CASRSGGLPEAFF
TRBJ1-2,.,TRBV28,.,TGTGCCAGCAGTTTTACTGGACAGACCTATGGCTACACCTTC,CASSFTGQTYGYTF
TRBJ2-3,.,TRBV27,TRBD2,TGTGCCAGCAGTCCCCTCCTACTAGCGGGAATCACAGATACGCAGTATTTT,CASSPLLLAGITDTQYF
TRBJ2-7,few,TRBV29-1,.,TGCAGCGTTGGACTGCCTGTCTCCTACGAGCAGTACTTC,CSVGLPVSYEQYF
TRBJ1-2,once,TRBV7-9,.,TGTGCCAGCAGCTTAGAGCTCAATGGCTACACCTTC,CASSLELNGYTF
TRBJ2-7,.,TRBV13,.,TGTGCCAGCAGAATAGGGGTTAACTCCTACGAGCAGTACTTC,CASRIGVNSYEQYF
TRBJ2-1,.,TRBV5-1,.,TGCGCCAGCAGCTTGGCCCGGAATGAGCAGTTCTTC,CASSLARNEQFF
TRBJ1-5,once,TRBV13,TRBD1,TGTGCCAGCAGCTTGGGCTATCCACAGGGGGATAGCAATCAGCCCCAGCATTTT,CASSLGYPQGDSNQPQHF
TRBJ2-7,.,TRBV5-4,TRBD2,TGTGCCAGCAGCTTGGTAGCGGGAGTTCCTAACGAGCAGTACTTC,CASSLVAGVPNEQYF
TRBJ2-3,few,TRBV7-9,TRBD1,TGTGCCAGCAGCTTGGGACAGATATTCACAGATACGCAGTATTTT,CASSLGQIFTDTQYF
TRBJ2-7,.,TRBV9,TRBD1,TGTGCCAGCAGCGTGTTAGGGGACAGGGAGCAGTACTTC,CASSVLGDREQYF
TRBJ1-2,.,TRBV2,TRBD1,TGTGCCAGTACGTCGACAGGGCCGGTTGACTCTGGCTACACCTTC,CASTSTGPVDSGYTF
TRBJ2-7,.,TRBV7-9,TRBD1,TGTTCCAGCAGCTCAACAGGGGGCCCCAGCTCCTACGAGCAGTACTTC,CSSSSTGGPSSYEQYF
TRBJ2-2,few,TRBV6-6,.,TGTGCCAGCAGTTCCAGGGATGCCGGGGAGCTGTTTTTT,CASSSRDAGELFF
TRBJ2-7,few,TRBV28,TRBD1,TGTAAGACAGGGGACTCCTACGAGCAGTACTTC,CKTGDSYEQYF
TRBJ1-2,.,TRBV29-1,.,TGCAGCACCTATCGGGAGGACGACTATGGCCACACCTTC,CSTYREDDYGHTF
TRBJ2-1,.,TRBV2,TRBD2,TGTGCCAGCAGTGAACCGCCTGGACTAGCGGTAGACAATGAGCAGTTCTTC,CASSEPPGLAVDNEQFF
TRBJ1-4,.,TRBV11-2,TRBD1,TGTGCCAGCAGCTTAGCGACAGGGTATGAAAAACTGTTTTTT,CASSLATGYEKLFF
TRBJ1-1,.,TRBV18,TRBD1,TGTGCCAGCTCACCACTTGGACAGGGTTACACTGAAGCTTTCTTT,CASSPLGQGYTEAFF
TRBJ2-7,.,TRBV1,.,TGCACCAGCAGCCAAGATACGGTAACAGGGCGCACCTACGAGCAGTACTTC,CTSSQDTVTGRTYEQYF
TRBJ2-7,.,TRBV28,TRBD2,TGTGCCAGCAGTTTATACTCTAGCGGGACCCACGAGCAGTACTTC,CASSLYSSGTHEQYF
TRBJ2-1,.,TRBV7-3,TRBD1,TGTGCCAGCAGCTTGGGACAGGGGGCCCTCAATGAGCAGTTCTTC,CASSLGQGALNEQFF
TRBJ2-1,.,TRBV6-5,.,TGTGCCAGCAGTTTCGACAGAAACAATGAGCAGTTCTTC,CASSFDRNNEQFF
TRBJ2-7,.,TRBV9,.,TGTGCCAGCAGCGTAGCTACAAGTGGTGTACTAAAATTTGGATCATACGAGCAGTACTTC,CASSVATSGVLKFGSYEQYF
TRBJ2-7,.,TRBV18,TRBD2,TGTGCCAGCTCTCAAGGACTAGCGGGAGACTACGAGGAGTACTTC,CASSQGLAGDYEEYF
TRBJ1-6,.,TRBV5-1,.,TGCGCCAGCAGCCCGGCAGGGGTTTTGGATTCACCCCTCCACTTT,CASSPAGVLDSPLHF
TRBJ2-2,.,TRBV5-1,TRBD1,TGCGCCAGCAGCTTCCCCGGCACAGGGGCAGGCACCGGGGAGCTGTTTTTT,CASSFPGTGAGTGELFF
TRBJ2-5,.,TRBV2,TRBD2,TGTGCCAGCAGACTGACTAGCGCCCAAGAGACCCAGTACTTC,CASRLTSAQETQYF
TRBJ1-2,.,TRBV6-6,.,TGTGCCAGCAGTCAACGGACAGTTTCTAACTATGGCTACACCTTC,CASSQRTVSNYGYTF
TRBJ2-5,.,TRBV5-1,.,TGCGCCAGCAGCTTGGGGACAGCCAGTGAGACCCAGTACTTC,CASSLGTASETQYF
TRBJ2-1,.,TRBV5-1,.,TGCGCCAGTTCCCCGGGAGTTTCGTTTGATGAGCAGTTCTTC,CASSPGVSFDEQFF
TRBJ2-3,.,TRBV5-1,.,TGCGCCAGCAGCTTGGGCAGGCTTTCAGATACGCAGTATTTT,CASSLGRLSDTQYF
TRBJ1-6,.,TRBV7-2,.,TGTGCCAGCAGCTTTAGACGACTAGGACCTAATTCACCCCTCCACTTT,CASSFRRLGPNSPLHF
TRBJ1-1,.,TRBV5-1,TRBD1,TGCGCCAGCAGCAAGGACAGGGAGGGCACTGAAGCTTTCTTT,CASSKDREGTEAFF